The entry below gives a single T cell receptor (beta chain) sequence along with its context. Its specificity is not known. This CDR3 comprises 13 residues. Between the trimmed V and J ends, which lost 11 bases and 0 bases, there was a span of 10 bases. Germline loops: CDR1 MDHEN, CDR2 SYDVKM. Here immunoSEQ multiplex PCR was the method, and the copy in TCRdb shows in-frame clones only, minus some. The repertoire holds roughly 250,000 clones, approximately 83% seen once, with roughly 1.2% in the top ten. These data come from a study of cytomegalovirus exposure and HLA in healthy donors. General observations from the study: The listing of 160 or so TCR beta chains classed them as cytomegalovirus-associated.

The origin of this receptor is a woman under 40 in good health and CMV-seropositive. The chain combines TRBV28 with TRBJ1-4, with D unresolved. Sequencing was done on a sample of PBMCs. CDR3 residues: CAARRATNEKLFF. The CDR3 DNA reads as TGTGCCGCGCGGAGGGCAACTAATGAAAAACTGTTTTTT.